One and the same sample provided the 21 T cell receptor beta chains below, sequenced in a study of beta chain features in type 1 diabetes. Reverse transcription of all isolated RNA meant that expressed TCRB transcripts were sequenced. The method was immunoSEQ multiplex PCR; TCRdb's version includes in-frame clones alone and lacks a portion of them. The sample yields fewer than 350,000 clones, 8% seen once. The sample was central memory CD4+ T cells from blood. These receptors originate from a woman between 18 and 30 years old in good health.

This rearrangement joins TRBV2 to TRBJ1-1; no reliable D call. Trimming took off 5 bases at V and 2 bases at J, with 9 bases between the two ends. This CDR3 contains 13 residues. Germline CDR1 reads SNHLY; CDR2 reads FYNNEI. CDR3: CASSSQRNTEAFF. The CDR3 coding sequence is TGTGCCAGCAGTTCACAGCGAAACACTGAAGCTTTCTTT.

The chain joins TRBV7-8 to TRBJ1-1, with TRBD1 as a possible D gene (6 bases). This CDR3 is built from 14 residues. From germline, CDR1 is SGHVS and CDR2 FQNEAQ. V was trimmed by 5 bases and J by 5 bases, leaving 15 bases between them. The CDR3 coding sequence is TGTGCCAGCAGCCCGTGGGGGGGGCGAACTGAAGCTTTCTTT. It translates to CASSPWGGRTEAFF.

This clone was counted between two and nine times. A read error may produce the germline difference seen at one junction end. The CDR3 DNA reads as TGTGCCAGCTCTAGGGGGCACACAGATACGCAGTATTTT. Protein: CASSRGHTDTQYF. The chain recombines TRBV4-1 with TRBJ2-3; 7 bases are a match to TRBD1. The CDR3 totals 13 residues. Germline V gene sequence: CDR1 MGHRA, CDR2 YSYEKL.

This clone was seen more than once but under ten times. The chain employs TRBV7-2 and TRBJ1-2; possible D gene TRBD1, 5 bases. V shed 5 bases and J shed 0 bases, with 10 bases lying between them. CDR3 length: 14 residues. From germline, CDR1 is SGHTA and CDR2 FQGNSA. This CDR3 reads CASSMDKANYGYTF. The CDR3 DNA reads TGTGCCAGCAGCATGGACAAAGCTAACTATGGCTACACCTTC.

This clone came up a few times. V usage is TRBV6-6 and J usage is TRBJ2-7; tentatively, D is TRBD2 (6 bases). Germline V gene lookup returns CDR1 MNHNY and CDR2 SVGAGI (reference sequence). V lost 7 bases and J lost 2, with 15 bases in between. The CDR3 runs to 14 residues. This chain's CDR3 is CASIRGGTTYEQYF. The DNA of the CDR3 is TGTGCCAGCATTAGGGGCGGGACCACCTACGAGCAGTACTTC.

This chain joins TRBV7-2 and TRBJ2-3, with D perhaps matching TRBD1 (5 bases). In germline, CDR1 is SGHTA, CDR2 FQGNSA. CDR3 length equals 16 residues. Trimming took off 5 bases at V and 0 bases at J, with 15 bases between the two ends. The CDR3 loop reads CASSPDIPGSTDTQYF. The CDR3 region has the DNA TGTGCCAGCAGCCCCGACATCCCAGGGAGCACAGATACGCAGTATTTT.

The chain uses TRBV7-9 and TRBJ2-1, with D maybe TRBD2 (6 bases). Germline CDR1 is SEHNR and CDR2 is FQNEAQ (reference sequence). The CDR3 is 16 residues long. Trimming shortened V by 5 bases and J by 5 bases, and 19 bases separated the two germline ends. CDR3 nucleotide sequence: TGTGCCAGCAGCCCATACACTAGCCCGAGTAACAATGAGCAGTTCTTC. As protein: CASSPYTSPSNNEQFF.

The chain employs TRBV2 and TRBJ1-5, with D possibly matching TRBD1 (5 bases). CDR3 length: 16 residues. The ends were cut back, 0 bases at V and 3 bases at J, with 12 bases in the middle. Germline V gives CDR1 SNHLY, CDR2 FYNNEI. Here the CDR3 DNA reads TGTGCCAGCAGTGAAGCGGCTACCAGGGCCAATCAGCCCCAGCATTTT. Translating it yields CASSEAATRANQPQHF. Filled out from reference TRBV2 and TRBJ1-5, the complete variable domain reads EPEVTQTPSHQVTQMGQEVILRCVPISNHLYFYWYRQILGQKVEFLVSFYNNEISEKSEIFDDQFSVERPDGSNFTLKIRSTKLEDSAMYFCASSEAATRANQPQHFGDGTRLSIL.

The chain links TRBV7-8 to TRBJ1-6, with 8 bases aligning to TRBD1. The junction had 8 bases not matched to a gene; V was cut back by 0 bases and J by 10 bases. This CDR3 is built from 16 residues. CDR1 SGHVS and CDR2 FQNEAQ come from the germline V gene. This CDR3 reads CASSLAIGTGGSPLHF. The CDR3 bases are TGTGCCAGCAGCTTAGCGATTGGGACAGGAGGATCACCCCTCCACTTT.

The V gene is TRBV5-6, the J gene TRBJ2-3; 13 nucleotides line up with TRBD2. From germline, CDR1 is SGHDT and CDR2 YYEEEE. The CDR3 consists of 18 residues. Trimming removed 0 bases from V and 3 bases from J; junction bases left unmatched: 7. CDR3: CASSLGPPTSGRTDTQYF. The CDR3 DNA is TGTGCCAGCAGCTTGGGACCCCCGACTAGCGGGAGGACAGATACGCAGTATTTT.

The rearrangement joins TRBV10-3 to TRBJ1-1; D perhaps matches TRBD1 (6 bases). CDR1 and CDR2 from the germline V gene are ENHRY and SYGVKD. V shed 6 bases and J shed 4 bases, with 12 bases lying between them. The CDR3 is 13 amino acids. The CDR3 sequence: CAIRDTGRTEAFF. For the CDR3, the DNA is TGTGCCATCAGGGATACAGGGCGCACTGAAGCTTTCTTT.

The rearrangement uses TRBV5-1 and TRBJ2-2; the match to TRBD1 covers 10 bases. The CDR3 has 15 residues. V lost 4 bases, J lost 3 bases, and 3 bases stayed unmatched. CDR1 is SGHRS, CDR2 YFSETQ, per germline. The CDR3 DNA reads as TGCGCCAGCAGCATGACAGGGGGCTACACCGGGGAGCTGTTTTTT. This sequence encodes CASSMTGGYTGELFF.

The chain joins TRBV7-9 to TRBJ2-2; 7 bases align to TRBD1. Germline assignment: CDR1 SEHNR and CDR2 FQNEAQ (reference sequence). Trimming cost V 6 bases and J 4 bases; bases outside gene matches: 17. The CDR3 length is 18 residues. CDR3 in amino acids: CASRSEYRDRDLTGELFF. DNA for the CDR3: TGTGCCAGCAGATCAGAATACCGGGACAGAGATCTCACCGGGGAGCTGTTTTTT. The full variable domain, rest sourced from reference TRBV7-9 and TRBJ2-2, is DTGVSQNPRHKITKRGQNVTFRCDPISEHNRLYWYRQTLGQGPEFLTYFQNEAQLEKSRLLSDRFSAERPKGSFSTLEIQRTEQGDSAMYLCASRSEYRDRDLTGELFFGEGSRLTVL.

The genes are TRBV6-6 and TRBJ2-7; 9 bases map to TRBD1. CDR3 length equals 15 residues. V trimming: 0 bases; J trimming: 2 bases; junction bases outside the gene matches: 2. Germline loops: CDR1 MNHNY, CDR2 SVGAGI (reference sequence). CDR3 loop: CASSYSTGGPYEQYF. As DNA, the CDR3 is TGTGCCAGCAGTTACTCGACAGGGGGGCCCTACGAGCAGTACTTC.

V is TRBV5-1 and J is TRBJ2-6, with a possible D match to TRBD1 (6 bases). CDR1 is SGHRS and CDR2 is YFSETQ in the germline V gene. Trimming left V 4 bases short and J 3 bases short, with 11 bases between. CDR3 length: 15 residues. For the CDR3, the DNA is TGCGCCAGCAGCGTTACAGGGAATGGGGCCAACGTCCTGACTTTC. This encodes CASSVTGNGANVLTF.

This clone appeared a few times. The V and J genes are TRBV6-5 and TRBJ1-1; 8 bases fit TRBD1. The CDR3 extends over 16 amino acids. CDR1 is MNHEY, CDR2 SVGAGI, per germline. With 4 bases clipped from V and 6 bases from J, the junction kept 13 bases outside the gene matches. This CDR3 reads CASSFQDGRGHPEAFF. CDR3 DNA sequence: TGTGCCAGCAGTTTTCAAGACGGCAGGGGGCACCCTGAAGCTTTCTTT.

In this sample, this clone turned up a few times. The chain joins TRBV6-6 to TRBJ1-1; maybe TRBD1 (6 bases). This CDR3 has 15 amino acids. Germline V gene data show CDR1 as MNHNY and CDR2 as SVGAGI (reference sequence). Trimming stripped 6 bases from V and 3 bases from J, with 17 bases between. CDR3 residues: CASRRGGGEDTEAFF. The CDR3 bases are TGTGCCAGCAGACGAGGGGGTGGCGAGGACACTGAAGCTTTCTTT.

This clone was observed a few times. The chain couples TRBV19 to TRBJ2-1, with TRBD1 matching over 9 bases. Germline V gene lookup returns CDR1 LNHDA and CDR2 SQIVND (reference sequence). V gave up 4 bases and J gave up 9 bases; unmatched junction bases: 13. The CDR3 extends over 16 amino acids. This chain's CDR3 is CASSTFSGQGLSEQFF. The DNA of the CDR3 is TGTGCCAGTAGTACCTTCTCGGGACAGGGTTTGTCTGAGCAGTTCTTC.

This clone was seen a few times. The chain links TRBV7-2 to TRBJ2-2, with unresolved D. Germline V gene sequence: CDR1 SGHTA, CDR2 FQGNSA. This CDR3 comprises 16 residues. V was clipped by 0 bases and J by 2 bases, with 10 bases between them. CDR3 in amino acids: CASSLAGGSNTGELFF. The CDR3 DNA reads TGTGCCAGCAGCTTAGCTGGTGGCAGTAACACCGGGGAGCTGTTTTTT.

This clone showed up just a few times. The rearrangement uses TRBV6-1 and TRBJ1-2, with D uncertain. The germline CDR1 and CDR2 sequences are MNHNS and SASEGT. The CDR3 runs 14 residues. The V end lost 6 bases, the J end lost 4 bases, and 15 bases lay between the germline ends. In nucleotides, the CDR3 is TGTGCCAGCAGGCACGGAGACTATGGCTATGGCTACACCTTC. It encodes CASRHGDYGYGYTF.

This clone was counted only a few times. The sample has other DNA sequences that encode this CDR3 too. The chain joins TRBV9 to TRBJ2-5; possible D gene TRBD1, 5 bases. Germline CDR1 reads SGDLS; CDR2 reads YYNGEE. The CDR3 runs 14 residues. Deletions cut 0 bases from V and 1 base from J, with 7 bases between. CDR3 coding DNA: TGTGCCAGCAGCGTAGATCAGGGCCAAGAGACCCAGTACTTC. It encodes CASSVDQGQETQYF.